This is a list of T cell receptor beta chains from one sample in a study of T cells in Graves' hyperthyroidism and ophthalmopathy. TCRdb itself ran the multiplex PCR reads through MiXCR, one entry per CDR3 protein. The table has 380,000 or so distinct CDR3 sequences, about a fifth seen once. The sample consisted of blood. All receptors come from a woman younger than 30 with Graves' hyperthyroidism. Each CDR3 is given with its conserved first and last residue. Each record gives: clone size, CDR3 length, J gene, D gene, V gene, CDR3 protein, CDR3 DNA. The D gene is left open where the match is weak. Clone size is stated in some rows and not others, as once, few, many or a class when expanded.

. | 14 | TRBJ1-1 | . | TRBV6-5 | CASSYGQGSTEAFF | TGTGCCAGCAGTTACGGGCAGGGGTCCACTGAAGCTTTCTTT
many | 14 | TRBJ1-1 | TRBD1 | TRBV2 | CASSVDRGLTEAFF | TGTGCCAGCAGTGTGGACAGGGGGCTCACTGAAGCTTTCTTT
many | 13 | TRBJ1-2 | TRBD1 | TRBV12-3/TRBV12-4 | CASSPGTATGYTF | TGTGCCAGCAGTCCCGGGACAGCCACCGGCTACACCTTC
many | 15 | TRBJ1-1 | . | TRBV12-3/TRBV12-4 | CASRVSRVGNTEAFF | TGTGCCAGCAGAGTTAGCAGGGTGGGGAACACTGAAGCTTTCTTT
. | 13 | TRBJ1-2 | . | TRBV18 | CASDTGGGYGYTF | TGTGCCAGTGATACGGGCGGCGGCTATGGCTACACCTTC
many | 15 | TRBJ2-2 | . | TRBV2 | CASRARSRYTGELFF | TGTGCCAGCAGGGCCCGGTCACGGTACACCGGGGAGCTGTTTTTT
many | 13 | TRBJ2-7 | . | TRBV18 | CASSTPDGYEQYF | TGTGCCAGCTCCACCCCCGACGGCTACGAGCAGTACTTC
many | 16 | TRBJ2-2 | . | TRBV11-2 | CASSLKAGRHTGELFF | TGTGCCAGCAGCTTAAAGGCAGGGCGCCACACCGGGGAGCTGTTTTTT
many | 13 | TRBJ2-7 | . | TRBV2 | CASSRDGFGEQYF | TGTGCCAGCTCCCGGGACGGGTTCGGCGAGCAGTACTTC
many | 16 | TRBJ2-5 | TRBD2 | TRBV6-2/TRBV6-3 | CASSRPRTSVEETQYF | TGTGCCAGCAGTCGCCCCAGGACTAGCGTGGAAGAGACCCAGTACTTC
many | 15 | TRBJ1-5 | . | TRBV18 | CASSPSQVDNQPQHF | TGTGCCAGCTCACCGTCTCAGGTTGACAATCAGCCCCAGCATTTT
many | 15 | TRBJ1-2 | TRBD1 | TRBV4-1 | CASSQDNDRDRGYTF | TGCGCCAGCAGCCAAGACAACGACAGGGACAGAGGCTACACCTTC
many | 13 | TRBJ1-1 | TRBD1 | TRBV29-1 | CSGETGRGTEAFF | TGCAGCGGAGAGACAGGGCGGGGCACTGAAGCTTTCTTT
many | 13 | TRBJ1-2 | . | TRBV30 | CAWRQAGGSGYTF | TGTGCCTGGAGACAGGCCGGAGGAAGTGGCTACACCTTC
many | 14 | TRBJ1-2 | TRBD1 | TRBV20-1 | CSASLQGAGYGYTF | TGCAGTGCTAGTCTACAGGGGGCAGGCTATGGCTACACCTTC
many | 15 | TRBJ1-5 | TRBD1 | TRBV4-2 | CASSHGQGDNQPQHF | TGTGCCAGCAGCCACGGACAGGGGGACAATCAGCCCCAGCATTTT